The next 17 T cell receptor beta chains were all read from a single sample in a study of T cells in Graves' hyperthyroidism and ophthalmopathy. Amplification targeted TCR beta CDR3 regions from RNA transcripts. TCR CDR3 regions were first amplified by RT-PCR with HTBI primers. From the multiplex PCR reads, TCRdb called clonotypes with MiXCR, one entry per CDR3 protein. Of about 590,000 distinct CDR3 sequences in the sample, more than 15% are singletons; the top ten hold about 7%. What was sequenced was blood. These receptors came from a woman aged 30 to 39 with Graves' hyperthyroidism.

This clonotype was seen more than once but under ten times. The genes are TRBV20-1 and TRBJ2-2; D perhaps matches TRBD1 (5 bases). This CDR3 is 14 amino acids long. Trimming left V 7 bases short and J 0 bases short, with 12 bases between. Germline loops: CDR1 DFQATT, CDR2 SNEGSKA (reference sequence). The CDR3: CSGTGSTNTGELFF. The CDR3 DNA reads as TGCAGTGGTACAGGTAGCACGAACACCGGGGAGCTGTTTTTT.

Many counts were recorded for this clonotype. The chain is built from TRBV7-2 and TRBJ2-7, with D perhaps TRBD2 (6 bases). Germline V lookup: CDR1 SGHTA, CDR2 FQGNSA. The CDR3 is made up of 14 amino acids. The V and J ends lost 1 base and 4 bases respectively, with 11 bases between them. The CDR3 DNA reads TGTGCCAGCAGCTTAGGGGCTAGCGTTTACGAGCAGTACTTC. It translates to CASSLGASVYEQYF.

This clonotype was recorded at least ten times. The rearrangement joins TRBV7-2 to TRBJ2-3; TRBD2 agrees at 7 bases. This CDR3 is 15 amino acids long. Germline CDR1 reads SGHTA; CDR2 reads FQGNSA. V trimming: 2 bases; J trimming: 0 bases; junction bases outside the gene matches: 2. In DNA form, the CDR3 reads TGTGCCAGCAGCTTAAGCGGGATAAGCACAGATACGCAGTATTTT. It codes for CASSLSGISTDTQYF.

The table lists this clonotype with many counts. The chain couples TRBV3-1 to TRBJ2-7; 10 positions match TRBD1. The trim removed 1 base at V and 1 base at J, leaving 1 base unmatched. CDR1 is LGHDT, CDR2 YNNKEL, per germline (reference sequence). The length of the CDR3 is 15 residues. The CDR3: CASSQGTGGSYEQYF. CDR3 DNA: TGTGCCAGCAGCCAAGGGACAGGGGGATCCTACGAGCAGTACTTC.

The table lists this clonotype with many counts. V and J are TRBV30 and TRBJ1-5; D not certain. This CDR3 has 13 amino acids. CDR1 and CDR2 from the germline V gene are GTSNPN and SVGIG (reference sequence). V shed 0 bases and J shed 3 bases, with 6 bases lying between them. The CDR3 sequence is CAWSVDNNQPQHF. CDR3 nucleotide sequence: TGTGCCTGGAGTGTAGACAACAATCAGCCCCAGCATTTT.

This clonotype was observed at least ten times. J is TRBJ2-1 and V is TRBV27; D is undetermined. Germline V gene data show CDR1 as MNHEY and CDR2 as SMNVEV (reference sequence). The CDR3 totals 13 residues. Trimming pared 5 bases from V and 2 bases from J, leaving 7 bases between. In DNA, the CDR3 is TGTGCCAGCAGTGTTTGGGCCTACAATGAGCAGTTCTTC. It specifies CASSVWAYNEQFF.

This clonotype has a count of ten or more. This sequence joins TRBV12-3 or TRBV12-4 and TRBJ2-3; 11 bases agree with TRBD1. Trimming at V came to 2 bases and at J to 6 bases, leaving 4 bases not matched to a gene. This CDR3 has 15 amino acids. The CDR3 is CASSLRTGGADTQYF. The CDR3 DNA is TGTGCCAGCAGTTTACGGACAGGGGGCGCGGATACGCAGTATTTT.

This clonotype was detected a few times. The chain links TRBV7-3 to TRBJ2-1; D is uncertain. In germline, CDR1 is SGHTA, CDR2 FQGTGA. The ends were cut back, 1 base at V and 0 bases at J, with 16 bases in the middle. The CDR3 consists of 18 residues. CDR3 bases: TGTGCCAGCAGCTTAAACCCGGGCAGAGTCAGCTCCTACAATGAGCAGTTCTTC. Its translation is CASSLNPGRVSSYNEQFF.

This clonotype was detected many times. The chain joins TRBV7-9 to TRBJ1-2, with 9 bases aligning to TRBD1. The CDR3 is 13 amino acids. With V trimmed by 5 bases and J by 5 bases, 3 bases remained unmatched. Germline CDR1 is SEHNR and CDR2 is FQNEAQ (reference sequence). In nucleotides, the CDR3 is TGTGCCAGCAGCGCCGGGACAGGGTATGGCTACACCTTC. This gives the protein CASSAGTGYGYTF.

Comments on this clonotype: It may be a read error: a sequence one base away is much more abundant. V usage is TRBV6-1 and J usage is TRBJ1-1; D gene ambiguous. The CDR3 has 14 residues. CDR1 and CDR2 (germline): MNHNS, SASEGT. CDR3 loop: CASSEPDRYTEASF. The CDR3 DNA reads TGTGCCAGCAGTGAGCCAGACCGATACACTGAAGCTTCCTTT.

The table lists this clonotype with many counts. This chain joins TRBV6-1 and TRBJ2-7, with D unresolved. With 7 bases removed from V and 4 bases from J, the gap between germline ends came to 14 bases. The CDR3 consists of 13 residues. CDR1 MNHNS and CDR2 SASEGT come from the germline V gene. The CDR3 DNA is TGTGCCAGCAATCCGGACGTGCCATACGAGCAGTACTTC. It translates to CASNPDVPYEQYF.

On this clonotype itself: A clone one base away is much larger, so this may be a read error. The CDR3 spells CASSPRTSGGTDTQYF. CDR3 nucleotides: TGTGCCAGCTCACCAAGGACTAGCGGGGGCACAGATACGCAGTATTTT. The V call is TRBV18, the J call TRBJ2-3, with TRBD2 matching over 12 bases. This CDR3 region has 16 residues. V shed 2 bases and J 1 base; nucleotides not matched to a gene: 1. Germline CDR1 and CDR2: KGHSH and LQKENI. The full variable domain, in which reference TRBV18 and TRBJ2-3 provide the parts outside the CDR3, is NAGVMQNPRHLVRRRGQEARLRCSPMKGHSHVYWYRQLPEEGLKFMVYLQKENIIDESGMPKERFSAEFPKEGPSILRIQQVVRGDSAAYFCASSPRTSGGTDTQYFGPGTRLTVL.

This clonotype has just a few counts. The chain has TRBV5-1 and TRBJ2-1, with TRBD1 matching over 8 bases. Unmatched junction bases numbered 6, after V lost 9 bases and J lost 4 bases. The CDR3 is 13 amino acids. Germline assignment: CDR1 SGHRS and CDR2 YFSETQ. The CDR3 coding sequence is TGCGCCACCTCGACAGGGGATTACAATGAGCAGTTCTTC. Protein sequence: CATSTGDYNEQFF. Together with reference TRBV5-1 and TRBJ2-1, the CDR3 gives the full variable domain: KAGVTQTPRYLIKTRGQQVTLSCSPISGHRSVSWYQQTPGQGLQFLFEYFSETQRNKGNFPGRFSGRQFSNSRSEMNVSTLELGDSALYLCATSTGDYNEQFFGPGTRLTVL.

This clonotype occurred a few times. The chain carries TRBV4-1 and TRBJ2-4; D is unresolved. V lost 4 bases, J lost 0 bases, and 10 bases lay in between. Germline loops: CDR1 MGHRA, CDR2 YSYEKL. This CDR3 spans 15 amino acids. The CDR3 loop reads CASSRLHLAKNIQYF. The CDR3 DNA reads TGCGCCAGCAGCCGATTACACCTAGCCAAAAACATTCAGTACTTC.

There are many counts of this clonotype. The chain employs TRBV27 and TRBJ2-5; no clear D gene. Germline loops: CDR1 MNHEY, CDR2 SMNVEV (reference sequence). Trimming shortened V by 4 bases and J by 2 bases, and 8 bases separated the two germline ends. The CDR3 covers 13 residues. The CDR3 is CASSSLGQETQYF. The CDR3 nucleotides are TGTGCCAGCAGTTCCCTGGGGCAAGAGACCCAGTACTTC.

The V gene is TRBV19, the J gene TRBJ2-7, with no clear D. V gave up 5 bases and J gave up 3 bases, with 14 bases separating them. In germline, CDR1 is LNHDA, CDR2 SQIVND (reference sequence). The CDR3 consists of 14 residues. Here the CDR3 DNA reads TGTGCCAGTAGTGCCTGGCCCCCCGACTACGAGCAGTACTTC. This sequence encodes CASSAWPPDYEQYF.

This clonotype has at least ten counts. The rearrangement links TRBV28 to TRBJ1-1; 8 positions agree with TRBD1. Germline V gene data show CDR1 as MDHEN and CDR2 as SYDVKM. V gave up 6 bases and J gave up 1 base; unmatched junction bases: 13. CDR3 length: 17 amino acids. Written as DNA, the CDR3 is TGTGCCAGCAGCACCGTTGGACAGGGAGGAGGGAACACTGAAGCTTTCTTT. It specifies CASSTVGQGGGNTEAFF.